This T cell receptor (beta chain) is drawn from a study of CD8+CD57+ T cells in acquired aplastic anemia. About the study: The average read count for CD4+ cells in healthy donors was around 9.9 million.

The TCR beta profiling, which covered VDJ combination and CDR3 sequence, was carried out using genomic DNA as the template. TCRdb re-derived calls from the reads in MiXCR, one entry per CDR3 protein. The top ten hold under 3.5% of the sample, which has more than 150,000 distinct CDR3 sequences, about half seen once. The CDR3 is made up of 14 amino acids. The trim removed 3 bases at V and 6 bases at J, leaving 8 bases unmatched. Germline CDR1 and CDR2: DFQATT and SNEGSKA (reference sequence). This chain links TRBV20-1 with TRBJ2-7; 10 bases fit TRBD1. What was sequenced was sorted CD4+, CD8+, or CD8+CD57+ T cells (not recorded which) from PBMCs. The receptor was derived from a human donor in good health. In DNA form, the CDR3 reads TGCAGTGCTAGTACCCCGAGGACAGGGGGCGAGCAGTACTTC. Translated, it gives CSASTPRTGGEQYF.